This TCR beta chain appears in the sequencing data of a study (dated by TCRdb to about 2016). Relative to germline, V is missing 1 base and J is missing 0 bases, with 9 bases of the junction outside any gene match. CDR1 LGHNA and CDR2 YSLEER were looked up in the germline V gene. The CDR3 covers 18 residues, taking in both the cysteine and the phenylalanine. The sequence is cut down to CDR3 DNA, 54 bases in frame from base 1. This clonotype has ten or more counts. No antigen is known for it. Nothing much larger sits one base from this clone, and base qualities are not available. Libraries were prepared through RT-PCR. These reads were obtained on an Illumina MiSeq. TCRdb cleaned the public reads at Q25 with fastp, built clones with MiXCR and kept in-frame beta chains. Rows are combined by CDR3 protein, so each entry shows the most common genes and DNA. This sample comprises about 680,000 distinct CDR3 sequences, 12% to 15% of them detected only once. The ten largest make up 3.6% of the sample.

This TCR was sampled from a female donor in good health, serving as a healthy control. This receptor chain uses TRBV4-3 and TRBJ2-3, with 8 bases in between that match TRBD2. The sample consisted of memory CD4+ T cells from blood. The CDR3 region reads CASSQAFGGRLSTDTQYF. The DNA sequence is given as TGCGCCAGCAGCCAAGCCTTCGGCGGGAGGCTTAGCACAGATACGCAGTATTTT.